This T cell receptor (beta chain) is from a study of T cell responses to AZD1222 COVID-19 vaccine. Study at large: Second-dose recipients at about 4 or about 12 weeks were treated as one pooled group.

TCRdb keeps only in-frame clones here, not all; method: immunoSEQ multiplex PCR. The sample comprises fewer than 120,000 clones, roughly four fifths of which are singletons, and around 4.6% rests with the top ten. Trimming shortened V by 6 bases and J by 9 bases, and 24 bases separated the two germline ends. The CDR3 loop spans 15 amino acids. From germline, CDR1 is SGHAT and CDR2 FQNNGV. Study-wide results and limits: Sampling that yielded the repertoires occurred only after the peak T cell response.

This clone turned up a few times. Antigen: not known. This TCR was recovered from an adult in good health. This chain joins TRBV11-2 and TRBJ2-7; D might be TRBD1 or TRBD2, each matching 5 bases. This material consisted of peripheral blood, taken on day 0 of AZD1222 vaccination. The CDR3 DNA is TGTGCCAGCAGAAATCCGGGACGGAGTAAAATTGGGCAGTACTTC. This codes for CASRNPGRSKIGQYF.